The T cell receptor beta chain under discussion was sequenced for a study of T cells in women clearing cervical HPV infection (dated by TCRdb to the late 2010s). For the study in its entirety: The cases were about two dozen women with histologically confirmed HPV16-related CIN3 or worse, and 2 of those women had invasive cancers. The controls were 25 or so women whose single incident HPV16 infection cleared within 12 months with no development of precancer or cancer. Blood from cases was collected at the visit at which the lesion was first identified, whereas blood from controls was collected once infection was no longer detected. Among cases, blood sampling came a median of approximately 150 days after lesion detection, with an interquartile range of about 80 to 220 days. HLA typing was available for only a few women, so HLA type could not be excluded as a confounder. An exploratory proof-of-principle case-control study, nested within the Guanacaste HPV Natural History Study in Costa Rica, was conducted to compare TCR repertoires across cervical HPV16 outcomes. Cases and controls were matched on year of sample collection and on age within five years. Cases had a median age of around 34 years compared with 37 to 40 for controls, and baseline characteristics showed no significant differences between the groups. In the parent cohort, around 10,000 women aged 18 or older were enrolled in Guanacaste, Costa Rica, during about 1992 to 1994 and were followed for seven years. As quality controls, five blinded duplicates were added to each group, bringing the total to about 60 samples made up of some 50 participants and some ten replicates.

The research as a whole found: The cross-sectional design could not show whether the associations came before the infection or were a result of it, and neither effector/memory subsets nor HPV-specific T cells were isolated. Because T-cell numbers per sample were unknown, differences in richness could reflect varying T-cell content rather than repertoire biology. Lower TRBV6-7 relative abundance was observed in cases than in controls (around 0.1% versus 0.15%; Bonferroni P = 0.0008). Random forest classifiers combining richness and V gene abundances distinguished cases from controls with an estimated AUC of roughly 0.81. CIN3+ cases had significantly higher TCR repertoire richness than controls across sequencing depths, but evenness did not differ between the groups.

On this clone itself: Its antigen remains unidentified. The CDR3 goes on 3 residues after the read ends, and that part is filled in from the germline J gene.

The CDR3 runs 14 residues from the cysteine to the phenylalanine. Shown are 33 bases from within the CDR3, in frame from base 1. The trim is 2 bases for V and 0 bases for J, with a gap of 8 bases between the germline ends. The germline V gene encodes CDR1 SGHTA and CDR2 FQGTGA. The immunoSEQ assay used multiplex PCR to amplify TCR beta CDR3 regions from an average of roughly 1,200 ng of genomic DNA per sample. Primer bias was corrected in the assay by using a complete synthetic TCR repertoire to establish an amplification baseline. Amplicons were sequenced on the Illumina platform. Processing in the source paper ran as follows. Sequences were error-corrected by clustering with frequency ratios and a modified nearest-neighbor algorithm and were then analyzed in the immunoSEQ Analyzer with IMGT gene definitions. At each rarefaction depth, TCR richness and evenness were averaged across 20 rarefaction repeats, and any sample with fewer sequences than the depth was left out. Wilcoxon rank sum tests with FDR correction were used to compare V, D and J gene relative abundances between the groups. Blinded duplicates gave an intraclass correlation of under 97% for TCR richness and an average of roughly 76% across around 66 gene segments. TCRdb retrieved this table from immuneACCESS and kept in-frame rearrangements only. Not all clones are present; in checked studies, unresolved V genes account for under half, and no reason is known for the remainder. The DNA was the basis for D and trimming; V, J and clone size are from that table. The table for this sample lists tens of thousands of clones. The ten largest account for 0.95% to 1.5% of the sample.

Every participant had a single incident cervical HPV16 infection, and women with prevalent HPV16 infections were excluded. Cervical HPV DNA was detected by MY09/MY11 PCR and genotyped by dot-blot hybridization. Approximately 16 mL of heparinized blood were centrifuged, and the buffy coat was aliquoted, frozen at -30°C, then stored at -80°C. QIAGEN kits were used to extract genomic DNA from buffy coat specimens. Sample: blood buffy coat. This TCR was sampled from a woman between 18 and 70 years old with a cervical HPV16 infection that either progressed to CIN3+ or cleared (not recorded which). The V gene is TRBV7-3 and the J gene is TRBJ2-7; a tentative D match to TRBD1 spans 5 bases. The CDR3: CASSLGASSYEQYF. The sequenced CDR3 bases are TGTGCCAGCAGCTTAGGGGCCAGCTCCTACGAG.